Detailed here is one T cell receptor (beta chain). What it recognizes is unknown. These data are taken from a study of shared clonotypes between healthy human individuals. Whole-study findings and limits: Naive subsets generally exceeded memory subsets in estimated richness.

The method was immunoSEQ multiplex PCR; TCRdb's version includes in-frame clones alone and lacks a portion of them. The profile covers about a million clones, with 65% to 75% appearing a single time and around 1.4% taken by the ten largest. This receptor was taken from a man younger than 35 in good health. Sequencing used memory CD4+ T cells sorted from blood. The subset is: CD45RA-negative fraction.

In DNA, the CDR3 is TGCAGCGCGGCAGGGTGGGACACCGGGGAGCTGTTTTTT. This gives the protein CSAAGWDTGELFF. This chain connects TRBV29-1 to TRBJ2-2; TRBD1 is a possible D gene (5 bases). The germline V and J ends were trimmed by 7 bases and 3 bases, with 12 bases remaining between them. CDR1 and CDR2 (germline): SQVTM, ANQGSEA. This CDR3 is 13 amino acids long.